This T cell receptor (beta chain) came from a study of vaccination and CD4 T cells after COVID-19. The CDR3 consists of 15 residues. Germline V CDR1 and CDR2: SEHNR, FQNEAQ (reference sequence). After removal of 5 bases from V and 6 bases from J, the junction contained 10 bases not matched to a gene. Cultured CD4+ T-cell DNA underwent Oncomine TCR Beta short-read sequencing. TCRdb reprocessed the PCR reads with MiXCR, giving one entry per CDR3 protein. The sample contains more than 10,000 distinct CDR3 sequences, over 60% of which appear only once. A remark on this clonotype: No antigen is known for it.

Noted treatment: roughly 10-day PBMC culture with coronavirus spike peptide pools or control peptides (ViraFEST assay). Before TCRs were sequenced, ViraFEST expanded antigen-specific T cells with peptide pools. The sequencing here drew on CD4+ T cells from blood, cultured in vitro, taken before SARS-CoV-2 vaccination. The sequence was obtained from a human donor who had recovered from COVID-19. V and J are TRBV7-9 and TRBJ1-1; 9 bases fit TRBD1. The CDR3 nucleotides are TGTGCCAGCAGCCCAAGAGACAGGGACAGGGCTGAAGCTTTCTTT. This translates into CASSPRDRDRAEAFF.